These 11 T cell receptor beta chains share one sample of origin, sequenced in a study of cytomegalovirus exposure and HLA in healthy donors. In the PCR, 60 Vbeta and 13 Jbeta primers were used. The data were produced by immunoSEQ multiplex PCR, yet TCRdb's version contains in-frame clones alone and is incomplete. The table lists 50,000 to 60,000 clones, roughly 73% of them singletons. Sequencing was done on a sample of PBMCs. The receptors stem from a woman between 40 and 50 years old in good health and CMV-seropositive.

The chain's CDR3 is CASSRDRVDYGYTF. As DNA, the CDR3 is TGCGCCAGCAGCCGGGACAGGGTTGACTATGGCTACACCTTC. V and J are TRBV5-1 and TRBJ1-2; the match to TRBD1 covers 9 bases. This CDR3 is 14 amino acids long. The V gene end was trimmed by 4 bases and the J gene end by 3 bases; junction bases not matched to a gene: 4. CDR1 and CDR2 (germline): SGHRS, YFSETQ.

This clone was seen only a few times. The chain couples TRBV7-2 to TRBJ2-5; possibly TRBD2 for D (5 bases). V was trimmed by 6 bases and J by 5 bases, leaving 13 bases between them. Germline lookup yields CDR1 SGHTA and CDR2 FQGNSA. The CDR3 runs 13 residues. This CDR3 reads CASRPTRYETQYF. The CDR3 DNA reads TGTGCCAGCAGGCCTACTAGGTACGAGACCCAGTACTTC.

A single count supports this clone. The chain carries TRBV7-2 and TRBJ1-4, with 7 bases aligning to TRBD1. CDR1 is SGHTA and CDR2 is FQGNSA in the germline V gene. Trimming took 1 base from V and 8 from J; bases not matched to a gene: 7. The CDR3 has 15 residues. The CDR3 sequence is CASSLDKGAWEKLFF. CDR3 bases: TGTGCCAGCAGCTTAGATAAGGGGGCTTGGGAAAAACTGTTTTTT. The whole variable domain, filled in from reference TRBV7-2 and TRBJ1-4, reads GAGVSQSPSNKVTEKGKDVELRCDPISGHTALYWYRQSLGQGLEFLIYFQGNSAPDKSGLPSDRFSAERTGGSVSTLTIQRTQQEDSAVYLCASSLDKGAWEKLFFGSGTQLSVL.

CDR3 sequence reads: CASRVPGLLTGELFF. Written as DNA, the CDR3 is TGTGCCAGCAGGGTACCGGGACTACTCACCGGGGAGCTGTTTTTT. The rearrangement links TRBV6-4 to TRBJ2-2, with 7 bases lining up with TRBD2. Trimming at V came to 6 bases and at J to 4 bases, leaving 8 bases not matched to a gene. Per the germline V gene, CDR1 is MRHNA and CDR2 is SNTAGT. This CDR3 is built from 15 residues.

This clone was seen once. The CDR3: CSVAGGSNQPQHF. The CDR3 DNA follows: TGCAGCGTTGCAGGGGGTAGCAATCAGCCCCAGCATTTT. This chain links TRBV29-1 with TRBJ1-5; 7 positions match TRBD1. The CDR3 is 13 residues long. Germline V lookup: CDR1 SQVTM, CDR2 ANQGSEA. Unmatched junction bases numbered 0, after V lost 4 bases and J lost 0 bases.

The chain employs TRBV6-6 and TRBJ2-3, with D possibly matching TRBD2 (6 bases). Germline CDR1 reads MNHNY; CDR2 reads SVGAGI (reference sequence). V shed 11 bases and J shed 6 bases, with 18 bases lying between them. The CDR3 is made up of 13 amino acids. The chain's CDR3 is CAGRGGSWDTQYF. The CDR3 nucleotides are TGTGCCGGCCGTGGGGGGTCCTGGGATACGCAGTATTTT.

V gene TRBV7-6 combines with J gene TRBJ1-1, with 7 positions matching TRBD1. Germline CDR1 is SGHVS and CDR2 is FNYEAQ. The V segment lost 5 bases and the J segment 7 bases; nucleotides outside the gene matches: 7. The CDR3 covers 13 residues. The CDR3 nucleotides are TGTGCCAGCAGCCGAAAACAGGGGATTGAAGCTTTCTTT. Translating gives CASSRKQGIEAFF. Filled out from reference TRBV7-6 and TRBJ1-1, the complete variable domain reads GAGVSQSPRYKVTKRGQDVALRCDPISGHVSLYWYRQALGQGPEFLTYFNYEAQQDKSGLPNDRFSAERPEGSISTLTIQRTEQRDSAMYRCASSRKQGIEAFFGQGTRLTVV.

This clone has more than one count but fewer than ten. This chain links TRBV13 with TRBJ1-3; D is uncertain. CDR1 PRHDT and CDR2 FYEKMQ come from the germline V gene (reference sequence). The CDR3 spans 13 residues. V lost 0 bases to trimming and J lost 4 bases, with 4 bases between them. The CDR3: CASSLGGGNTIYF. For the CDR3, the DNA is TGTGCCAGCAGCTTAGGCGGGGGAAACACCATATATTTT. The full variable domain, in which reference TRBV13 and TRBJ1-3 provide the parts outside the CDR3, is AAGVIQSPRHLIKEKRETATLKCYPIPRHDTVYWYQQGPGQDPQFLISFYEKMQSDKGSIPDRFSAQQFSDYHSELNMSSLELGDSALYFCASSLGGGNTIYFGEGSWLTVV.

V is TRBV28 and J is TRBJ1-3; D is unclear. The germline gives CDR1 MDHEN, CDR2 SYDVKM. V was shortened by 6 bases and J by 8 bases, with 11 bases between the two germline ends. The CDR3 sequence is 12 residues long. The CDR3 DNA reads as TGTGCCAGCAGAACTGGGGAGCACACCATATATTTT. Translation gives CASRTGEHTIYF.

The table lists this clone with a count of one. The chain has TRBV10-3 and TRBJ1-2, with a possible D match to TRBD1 (6 bases). This CDR3 is 16 amino acids long. In germline, CDR1 is ENHRY, CDR2 SYGVKD. Trimming pared 3 bases from V and 4 bases from J, leaving 18 bases between. CDR3 nucleotides: TGTGCCATCAGTGACCCTCCGGGGGGCGAGCTCTATGGCTACACCTTC. It encodes CAISDPPGGELYGYTF.

This chain links TRBV7-2 with TRBJ1-2; no clear D gene. V lost 5 bases and J 7 bases, leaving 14 bases between the germline ends. CDR3 length: 13 amino acids. Germline assignment: CDR1 SGHTA and CDR2 FQGNSA. CDR3: CASSALLEGGYTF. The DNA of the CDR3 is TGTGCCAGCAGCGCACTACTCGAGGGTGGCTACACCTTC.